This passage covers 9 T cell receptor beta chains from one sample sequenced in a study of cytomegalovirus exposure and HLA in healthy donors. TCRdb's copy holds only in-frame clones and misses some; the assay was immunoSEQ multiplex PCR. The table records about 60,000 clones, approximately 96% of them present only once. Sequenced input: PBMCs. The receptors derive from a man aged 18 to 30 in good health and CMV-seronegative.

The chain uses TRBV19 and TRBJ1-1; no firm D call. Trimming stripped 2 bases from V and 3 bases from J, with 13 bases between. Germline V gene sequence: CDR1 LNHDA, CDR2 SQIVND (reference sequence). This CDR3 has 15 amino acids. CDR3 DNA sequence: TGTGCCAGTAGTATACTATTGAGCGGGGACACTGAAGCTTTCTTT. Amino acids: CASSILLSGDTEAFF.

The CDR3 DNA follows: TGTGCCAGCAGCGCTCCGGGACAGAACCAGGATGGCTACACCTTC. Translation: CASSAPGQNQDGYTF. This chain links TRBV7-9 with TRBJ1-2; 7 nucleotides match TRBD1. CDR3 size: 15 residues. Germline V gives CDR1 SEHNR, CDR2 FQNEAQ (reference sequence). Unmatched junction bases numbered 12, after V lost 5 bases and J lost 6 bases.

This chain uses TRBV9 with TRBJ2-3; no clear D gene. V lost 3 bases, J lost 0 bases, and 8 bases lay in between. This CDR3 is built from 14 residues. The V gene's germline CDR1 is SGDLS and CDR2 YYNGEE. The CDR3 nucleotides read TGTGCCAGCAGCGGTGGAGATAGCACAGATACGCAGTATTTT. Translated: CASSGGDSTDTQYF. The full variable domain, in which reference TRBV9 and TRBJ2-3 provide the parts outside the CDR3, is DSGVTQTPKHLITATGQRVTLRCSPRSGDLSVYWYQQSLDQGLQFLIQYYNGEERAKGNILERFSAQQFPDLHSELNLSSLELGDSALYFCASSGGDSTDTQYFGPGTRLTVL.

This sequence joins TRBV4-3 and TRBJ2-2, with TRBD2 matching 10 bases. Germline CDR1 and CDR2: LGHNA and YSLEER. The junction had 6 bases not matched to a gene; V was cut back by 4 bases and J by 4 bases. CDR3 length: 16 amino acids. The CDR3, as DNA: TGCGCCAGCAGCCCCTACGGGACTAGCGTCACCGGGGAGCTGTTTTTT. Its protein product is CASSPYGTSVTGELFF.

V and J are TRBV19 and TRBJ2-7; tentatively, D is TRBD1 (6 bases). The ends were cut back, 8 bases at V and 3 bases at J, with 14 bases in the middle. Germline V gives CDR1 LNHDA, CDR2 SQIVND (reference sequence). The CDR3 spans 13 residues. The CDR3 coding sequence is TGTGCCAGTGCGACAGGAACGAACTACGAGCAGTACTTC. Translation gives CASATGTNYEQYF. Full variable domain (rest looked up from reference TRBV19 and TRBJ2-7): DGGITQSPKYLFRKEGQNVTLSCEQNLNHDAMYWYRQDPGQGLRLIYYSQIVNDFQKGDIAEGYSVSREKKESFPLTVTSAQKNPTAFYLCASATGTNYEQYFGPGTRLTVT.

This chain links TRBV11-2 with TRBJ2-2, with D maybe TRBD1 (5 bases). Germline CDR1 and CDR2: SGHAT and FQNNGV. The CDR3 contains 15 residues. V was cut by 4 bases and J by 3 bases, with 12 bases left in between. CDR3 coding DNA: TGTGCCAGCAGCTCAGACAGACTCTACACCGGGGAGCTGTTTTTT. Translation gives CASSSDRLYTGELFF.

The chain uses TRBV28 and TRBJ2-1; TRBD2 matches 10 bases. V trimming: 5 bases; J trimming: 2 bases; junction bases outside the gene matches: 3. This CDR3 is built from 15 residues. Per the germline V gene, CDR1 is MDHEN and CDR2 is SYDVKM. The CDR3 loop reads CASSGSGRAYNEQFF. The CDR3 DNA follows: TGTGCCAGCAGTGGAAGCGGGAGGGCCTACAATGAGCAGTTCTTC.

The CDR3 region has the DNA TGTGCCAGCAGCCGTTTACCGGGACAGGGTTCCTCCGGGGAGCTGTTTTTT. Amino acids: CASSRLPGQGSSGELFF. This sequence joins TRBV16 and TRBJ2-2; 9 bases line up with TRBD1. V lost 4 bases to trimming and J lost 6 bases; unmatched junction nucleotides: 12. This CDR3 has 17 residues. Germline-derived CDR1 and CDR2 are KGHSY and FQNENV.

This sequence joins TRBV5-6 and TRBJ1-5, with D perhaps matching TRBD1 (6 bases). CDR3 length equals 14 residues. Germline CDR1 is SGHDT and CDR2 is YYEEEE. With 5 bases removed from V and 2 bases from J, the gap between germline ends came to 11 bases. CDR3 in DNA: TGTGCCAGCAGAGCGTACAGGGGCAATCAGCCCCAGCATTTT. Translation gives CASRAYRGNQPQHF.